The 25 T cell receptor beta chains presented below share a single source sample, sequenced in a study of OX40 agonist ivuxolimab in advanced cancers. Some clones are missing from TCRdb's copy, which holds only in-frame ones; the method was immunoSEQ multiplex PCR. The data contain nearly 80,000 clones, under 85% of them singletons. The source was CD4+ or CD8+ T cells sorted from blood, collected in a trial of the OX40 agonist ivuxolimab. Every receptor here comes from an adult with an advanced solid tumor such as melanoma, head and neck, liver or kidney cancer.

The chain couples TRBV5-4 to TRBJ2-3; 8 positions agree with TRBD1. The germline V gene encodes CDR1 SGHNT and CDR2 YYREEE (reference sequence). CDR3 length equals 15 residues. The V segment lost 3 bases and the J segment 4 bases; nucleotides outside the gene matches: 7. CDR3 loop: CASSSQQGGSDTQYF. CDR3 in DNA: TGTGCCAGCAGCTCCCAACAGGGGGGATCAGATACGCAGTATTTT.

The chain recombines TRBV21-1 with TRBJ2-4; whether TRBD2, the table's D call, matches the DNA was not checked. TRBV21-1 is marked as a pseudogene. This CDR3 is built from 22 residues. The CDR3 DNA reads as TGTGCCAGCAGCAAAGAAAGCTTGTTTATTTCGGCACGGGGGAGGCCCAAAAACATTCAGTACTTC. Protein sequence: CASSKESLFISARGRPKNIQYF.

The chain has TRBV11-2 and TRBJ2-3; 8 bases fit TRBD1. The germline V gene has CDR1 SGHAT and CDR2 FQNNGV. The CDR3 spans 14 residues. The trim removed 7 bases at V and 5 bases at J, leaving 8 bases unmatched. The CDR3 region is CASTDRGHGDTQYF. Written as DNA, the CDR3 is TGTGCCAGCACAGACAGGGGTCATGGAGATACGCAGTATTTT.

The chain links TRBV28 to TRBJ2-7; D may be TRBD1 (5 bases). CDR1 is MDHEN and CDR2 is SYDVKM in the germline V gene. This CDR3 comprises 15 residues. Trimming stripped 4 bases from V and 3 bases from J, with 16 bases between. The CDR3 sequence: CASSSYLRTNYEQYF. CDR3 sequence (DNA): TGTGCCAGCAGTTCCTACCTCCGGACAAACTACGAGCAGTACTTC.

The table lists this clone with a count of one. CDR3 amino acids: CASSITGDGSGELFF. DNA for the CDR3: TGCGCCAGCAGCATTACAGGGGACGGGTCCGGGGAGCTGTTTTTT. The chain recombines TRBV5-1 with TRBJ2-2, with 7 bases that match TRBD1. After removal of 4 bases from V and 6 bases from J, the junction contained 9 bases not matched to a gene. CDR1 SGHRS and CDR2 YFSETQ come from the germline V gene. The CDR3 contains 15 residues.

CDR3 region: CASSEDYKDTQYF. Here the CDR3 DNA reads TGTGCCAGCAGCGAGGACTATAAAGATACGCAGTATTTT. The chain employs TRBV5-4 and TRBJ2-3, with D perhaps matching TRBD2 (6 bases). Germline assignment: CDR1 SGHNT and CDR2 YYREEE (reference sequence). V was cut by 4 bases and J by 5 bases, with 11 bases left in between. CDR3 length: 13 amino acids.

The CDR3, as DNA: TGTGCCAGTAGTACTACTAGCGGGAGCTTTAATGAGCAGTTCTTC. This encodes CASSTTSGSFNEQFF. The rearrangement links TRBV19 to TRBJ2-1; 11 nucleotides align to TRBD2. The CDR3 runs to 15 residues. The germline CDR1 and CDR2 sequences are LNHDA and SQIVND (reference sequence). The ends lost 4 bases at V and 7 bases at J; junction bases unmatched: 6.

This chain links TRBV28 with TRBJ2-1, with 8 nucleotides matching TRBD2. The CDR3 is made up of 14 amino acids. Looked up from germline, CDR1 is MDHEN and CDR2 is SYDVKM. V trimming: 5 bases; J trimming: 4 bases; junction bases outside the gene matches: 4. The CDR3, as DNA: TGTGCCAGCAGTGGGTTAGCGGGGTACAATGAGCAGTTCTTC. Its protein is CASSGLAGYNEQFF.

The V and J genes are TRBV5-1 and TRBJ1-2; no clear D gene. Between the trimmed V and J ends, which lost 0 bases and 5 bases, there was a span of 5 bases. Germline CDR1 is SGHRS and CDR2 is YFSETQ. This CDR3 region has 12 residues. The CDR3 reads CASSLGDYGYTF. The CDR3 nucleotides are TGCGCCAGCAGCTTGGGAGATTATGGCTACACCTTC.

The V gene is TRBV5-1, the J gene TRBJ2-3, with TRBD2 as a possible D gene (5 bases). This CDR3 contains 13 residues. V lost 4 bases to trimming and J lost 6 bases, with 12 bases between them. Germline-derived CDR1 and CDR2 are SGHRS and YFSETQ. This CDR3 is CASSPQRRDTQYF. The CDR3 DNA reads TGCGCCAGCAGCCCTCAGCGGCGGGATACGCAGTATTTT.

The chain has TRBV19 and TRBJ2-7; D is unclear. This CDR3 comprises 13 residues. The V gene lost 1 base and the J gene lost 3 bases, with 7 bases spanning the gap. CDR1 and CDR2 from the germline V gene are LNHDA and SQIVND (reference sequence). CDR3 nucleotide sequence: TGTGCCAGTAGTATAGCGCCGGGCTACGAGCAGTACTTC. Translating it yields CASSIAPGYEQYF.

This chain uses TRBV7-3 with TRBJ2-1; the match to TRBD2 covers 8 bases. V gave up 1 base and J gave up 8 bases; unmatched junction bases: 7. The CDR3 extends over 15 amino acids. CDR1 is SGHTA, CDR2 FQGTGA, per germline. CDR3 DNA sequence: TGTGCCAGCAGCTTAAACGGGAGGGCCGTCGATGAGCAGTTCTTC. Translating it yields CASSLNGRAVDEQFF.

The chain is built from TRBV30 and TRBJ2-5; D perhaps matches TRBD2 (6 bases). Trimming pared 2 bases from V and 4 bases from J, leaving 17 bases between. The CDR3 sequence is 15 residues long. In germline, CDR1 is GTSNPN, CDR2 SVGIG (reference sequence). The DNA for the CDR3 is TGTGCCTGGAGTCTCACCGCGGGATCGGGAGAGACCCAGTACTTC. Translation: CAWSLTAGSGETQYF.

The CDR3 DNA sequence: TGTGCCAGCAGCTTGTCTTACGGCAACTCCTACGAGCAGTACTTC. Amino acids: CASSLSYGNSYEQYF. The chain uses TRBV5-6 and TRBJ2-7; D not certain. Germline loops: CDR1 SGHDT, CDR2 YYEEEE. This CDR3 region has 15 residues. V was shortened by 1 base and J by 0 bases, with 11 bases between the two germline ends.

The CDR3 spells CASSLETGATYEQYF. The DNA for the CDR3 is TGTGCCAGCAGTTTAGAGACAGGCGCCACCTACGAGCAGTACTTC. The V gene is TRBV28, the J gene TRBJ2-7; weak D call: TRBD1 (6 bases). Germline V lookup: CDR1 MDHEN, CDR2 SYDVKM. The CDR3 is 15 residues long. The germline V and J ends were trimmed by 2 bases and 2 bases, with 13 bases remaining between them. The variable domain in full, with the rest retrieved from reference TRBV28 and TRBJ2-7, is DVKVTQSSRYLVKRTGEKVFLECVQDMDHENMFWYRQDPGLGLRLIYFSYDVKMKEKGDIPEGYSVSREKKERFSLILESASTNQTSMYLCASSLETGATYEQYFGPGTRLTVT.

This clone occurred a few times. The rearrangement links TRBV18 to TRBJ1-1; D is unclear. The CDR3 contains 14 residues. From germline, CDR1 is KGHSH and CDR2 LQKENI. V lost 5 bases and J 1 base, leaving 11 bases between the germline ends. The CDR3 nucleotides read TGTGCCAGCTCAAGGTCGAAGGAGAACACTGAAGCTTTCTTT. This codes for CASSRSKENTEAFF.

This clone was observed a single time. The CDR3 region is CASSLWSPNQETQYF. In DNA form, the CDR3 reads TGTGCCAGCAGTTTATGGTCACCCAACCAAGAGACCCAGTACTTC. The V and J genes are TRBV28 and TRBJ2-5; D is uncertain. Deletions cut 0 bases from V and 0 bases from J, with 8 bases between. The V gene's germline CDR1 is MDHEN and CDR2 SYDVKM. The CDR3 covers 15 residues.

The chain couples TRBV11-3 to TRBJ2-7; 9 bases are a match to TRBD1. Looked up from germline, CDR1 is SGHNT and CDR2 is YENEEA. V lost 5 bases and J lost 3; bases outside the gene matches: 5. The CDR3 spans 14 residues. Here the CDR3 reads CASSPGQGNYEQYF. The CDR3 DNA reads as TGTGCCAGCAGCCCAGGACAGGGGAACTACGAGCAGTACTTC.

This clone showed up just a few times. The CDR3 region has the DNA TGTGCCAGTAGCGACCTGGCCGGGGAGCTGTTTTTT. Amino acid sequence: CASSDLAGELFF. The chain is built from TRBV19 and TRBJ2-2; D uncertain. Germline V gene sequence: CDR1 LNHDA, CDR2 SQIVND (reference sequence). The CDR3 runs 12 residues. The ends were cut back, 6 bases at V and 6 bases at J, with 8 bases in the middle.

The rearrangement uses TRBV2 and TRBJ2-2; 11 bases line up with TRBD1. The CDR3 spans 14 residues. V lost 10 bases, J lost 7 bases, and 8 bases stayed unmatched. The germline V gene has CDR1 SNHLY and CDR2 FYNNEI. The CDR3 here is CATRGQGGSGELFF. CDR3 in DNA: TGTGCCACCAGGGGACAGGGGGGAAGCGGGGAGCTGTTTTTT.

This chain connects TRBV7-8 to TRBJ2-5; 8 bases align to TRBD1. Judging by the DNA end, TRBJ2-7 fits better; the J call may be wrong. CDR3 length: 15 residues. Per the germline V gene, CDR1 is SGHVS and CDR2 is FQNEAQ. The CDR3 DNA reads TGTGCCAGCAGCTTATTGGACAGGGCTTCCTACGAGCAGTACTTC. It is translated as CASSLLDRASYEQYF.

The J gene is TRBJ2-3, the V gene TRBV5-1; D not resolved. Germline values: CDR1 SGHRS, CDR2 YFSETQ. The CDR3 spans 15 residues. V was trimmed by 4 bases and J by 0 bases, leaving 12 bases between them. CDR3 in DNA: TGCGCCAGCAGCCGCAGTTATTCTAGCACAGATACGCAGTATTTT. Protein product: CASSRSYSSTDTQYF.

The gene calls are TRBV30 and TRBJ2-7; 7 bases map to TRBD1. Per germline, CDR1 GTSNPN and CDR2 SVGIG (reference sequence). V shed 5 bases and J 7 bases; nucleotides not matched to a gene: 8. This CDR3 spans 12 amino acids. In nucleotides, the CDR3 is TGTGCCTGGGACAGGGAACTTGGGGAGCAGTACTTC. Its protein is CAWDRELGEQYF.

For the CDR3, the DNA is TGTGCCAGCAGCCCCTGGGACAGAGCCTACGAGCAGTACTTC. Protein sequence: CASSPWDRAYEQYF. The chain has TRBV11-3 and TRBJ2-7; TRBD1 aligns across 7 bases. J gave up 2 bases and V 5 bases, and 6 bases lay outside the gene matches. CDR3 size: 14 residues. In germline, CDR1 is SGHNT, CDR2 YENEEA.

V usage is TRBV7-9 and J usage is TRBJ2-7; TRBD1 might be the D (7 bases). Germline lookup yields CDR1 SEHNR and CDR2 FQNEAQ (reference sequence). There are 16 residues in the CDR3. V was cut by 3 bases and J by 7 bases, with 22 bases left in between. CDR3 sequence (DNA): TGTGCCAGCAGCTTGAGGGACAGCTCTTTAGCGGAGGAGCAGTACTTC. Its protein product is CASSLRDSSLAEEQYF. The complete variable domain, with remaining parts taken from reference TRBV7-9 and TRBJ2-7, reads DTGVSQNPRHKITKRGQNVTFRCDPISEHNRLYWYRQTLGQGPEFLTYFQNEAQLEKSRLLSDRFSAERPKGSFSTLEIQRTEQGDSAMYLCASSLRDSSLAEEQYFGPGTRLTVT.